A selection of T cell receptor beta chains follows, all from one sample in a study of memory CD4+ T cells and cytomegalovirus serostatus. TCRdb keeps only in-frame clones here, not all; method: immunoSEQ multiplex PCR. The profile covers 50,000 to 70,000 clones, with around 85% appearing a single time and 0.75% to 0.9% taken by the ten largest. Sequenced: memory CD4+ T cells from blood. Receptors originate from an adult in good health and CMV-seronegative. The CDR3 runs from the conserved cysteine through the conserved F or W. Each record gives: J gene, V gene, CDR3 protein.

J: TRBJ1-2
V: TRBV6-5
CDR3: CASSGHYGYTF

J: TRBJ2-3
V: TRBV11-2
CDR3: CASSFSGQTQYF

J: TRBJ2-5
V: TRBV7-2
CDR3: CASSLEGSTRETQYF

J: TRBJ1-1
V: TRBV29-1
CDR3: CSVENGNTEAFF

J: TRBJ1-1
V: TRBV5-5
CDR3: CASSLNGDRGNTEAFF

J: TRBJ2-5
V: TRBV6-1
CDR3: CASSLQGARETQYF

J: TRBJ2-3
V: TRBV6-6
CDR3: CASSEGQGRADTQYF

J: TRBJ1-6
V: TRBV21-1
CDR3: CASSKVEDSSYNSPLHF

J: TRBJ1-1
V: TRBV7-2
CDR3: CASSPRTGNTEAFF

J: TRBJ2-3
V: TRBV12-5
CDR3: CASGRLRQGARGVDTQYF

J: TRBJ1-1
V: TRBV7-2
CDR3: CASSSRQGSTEAFF

J: TRBJ1-2
V: TRBV18
CDR3: CASSPGEGLSYTF

J: TRBJ2-3
V: TRBV14
CDR3: CASSQDVGQGITDTQYF

J: TRBJ1-1
V: TRBV2
CDR3: CASIMTGAAFF

J: TRBJ2-5
V: TRBV7-9
CDR3: CASSLGGTVSGRETQYF

J: TRBJ1-6
V: TRBV30
CDR3: CAWSGGVRYNSPLHF

J: TRBJ2-1
V: TRBV7-3
CDR3: CASSLSVAERKSSYNEQFF

J: TRBJ2-2
V: TRBV9
CDR3: CASSKDVNTGELFF

J: TRBJ2-1
V: TRBV10-1
CDR3: CASRGGLVADEQFF

J: TRBJ1-2
V: TRBV6-1
CDR3: CASSEQGRGYGYTF

J: TRBJ1-5
V: TRBV19
CDR3: CASRKDRASNQPQHF

J: TRBJ2-1
V: TRBV9
CDR3: CASSRTSGSHNEQFF

J: TRBJ2-3
V: TRBV14
CDR3: CASSQDRHTQYF

J: TRBJ1-5
V: TRBV30
CDR3: CAWSVYGTGNQPQHF